The sample holds a few counts of the clone carrying this TCR beta chain. Using immunoSEQ multiplex PCR, the repertoire was profiled, and TCRdb retains in-frame clones only, with some absent. The data contain 65,000 to 90,000 clones, more than 70% of them singletons. This specimen comes from a study of control samples from healthy donors and cancer patients. V lost 6 bases and J 8 bases, leaving 13 bases between the germline ends. This CDR3 is 12 amino acids long. CDR1 is MDHEN, CDR2 SYDVKM, per germline. The specimen sequenced was blood. The gene calls are TRBV28 and TRBJ1-2; D ambiguous. The sequence derives from a man aged 50-59 years in good health. Written as DNA, the CDR3 is TGTGCCAGCAGACTGGGGTCGACCGGCTACACCTTC. Its translation: CASRLGSTGYTF.